The entry below describes one T cell receptor beta chain. Its antigen is currently unknown. The sample belongs to a study of regulatory T cells in long-lasting Graves disease. Study results and limitations: TCR diversity in persistent Graves' patients was below that of newly diagnosed ones. Persistent cases favored TRBV28, TRBJ1-2 and TRBJ2-5.

Time point specified: newly diagnosed GD, antithyroid drugs for less than 3 months. TCR sequences were obtained from RNA taken from PBMCs. The V end was cut by 4 bases, the J end by 0 bases, with 19 bases between. The germline V gene encodes CDR1 SEHNR and CDR2 FQNEAQ (reference sequence). This CDR3 has 18 amino acids. Combining iRepertoire HTBI primers with Arm-PCR of CDR3 regions, the authors built TCR beta libraries. MiXCR, run by TCRdb on the multiplex PCR reads, gives a single entry per CDR3 protein. The table has 350,000 to 450,000 distinct CDR3 sequences, 12% seen once. In addition, the sample was reused for a study of T cells in Graves' hyperthyroidism and ophthalmopathy. Per that paper: Patients showing uncontrolled infection, other autoimmune disease, pregnancy or lactation were ineligible.

The chain combines TRBV7-9 with TRBJ2-4; a possible D gene is TRBD1 (6 bases). The material was peripheral blood mononuclear cells (PBMCs), obtained at new diagnosis, from a patient treated with antithyroid drugs. The TCR was taken from a woman aged 18 to 35 with Graves disease. The CDR3, as DNA: TGTGCCAGCAGCTCAGGCAAAACAGGGCCTCTAGCCAAAAACATTCAGTACTTC. Its translation is CASSSGKTGPLAKNIQYF.